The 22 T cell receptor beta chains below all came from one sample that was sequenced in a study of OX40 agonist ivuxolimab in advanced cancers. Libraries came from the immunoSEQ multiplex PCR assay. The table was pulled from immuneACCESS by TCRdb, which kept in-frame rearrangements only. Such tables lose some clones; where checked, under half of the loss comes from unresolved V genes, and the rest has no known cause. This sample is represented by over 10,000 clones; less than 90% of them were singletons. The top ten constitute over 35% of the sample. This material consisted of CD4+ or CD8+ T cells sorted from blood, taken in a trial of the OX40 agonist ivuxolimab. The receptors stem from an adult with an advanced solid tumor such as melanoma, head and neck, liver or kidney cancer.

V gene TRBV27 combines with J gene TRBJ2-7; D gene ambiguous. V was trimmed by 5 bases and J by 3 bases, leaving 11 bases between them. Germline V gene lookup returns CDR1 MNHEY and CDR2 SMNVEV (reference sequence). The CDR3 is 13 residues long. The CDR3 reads CASSPILGYEQYF. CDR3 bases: TGTGCCAGCAGTCCTATTCTCGGCTACGAGCAGTACTTC.

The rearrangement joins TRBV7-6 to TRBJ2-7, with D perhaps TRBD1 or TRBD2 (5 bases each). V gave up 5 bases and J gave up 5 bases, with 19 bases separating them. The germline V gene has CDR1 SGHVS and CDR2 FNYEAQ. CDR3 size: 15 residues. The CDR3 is CASSPTRGNPHEQYF. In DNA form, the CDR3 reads TGTGCCAGCAGCCCCACTAGGGGAAACCCCCACGAGCAGTACTTC.

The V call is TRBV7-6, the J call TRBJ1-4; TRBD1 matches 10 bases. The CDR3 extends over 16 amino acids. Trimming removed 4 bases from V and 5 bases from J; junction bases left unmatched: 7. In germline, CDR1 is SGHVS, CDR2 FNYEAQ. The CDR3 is CASSSRDRGPNEKLFF. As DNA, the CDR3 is TGTGCCAGCAGCTCCCGGGACAGGGGACCGAATGAAAAACTGTTTTTT.

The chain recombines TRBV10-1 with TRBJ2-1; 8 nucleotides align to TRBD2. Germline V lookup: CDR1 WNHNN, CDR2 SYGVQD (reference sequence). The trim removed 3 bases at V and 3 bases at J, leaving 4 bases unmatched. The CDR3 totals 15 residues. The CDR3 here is CASSDGGGNYNEQFF. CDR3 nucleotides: TGCGCCAGCAGTGACGGGGGGGGCAACTACAATGAGCAGTTCTTC.

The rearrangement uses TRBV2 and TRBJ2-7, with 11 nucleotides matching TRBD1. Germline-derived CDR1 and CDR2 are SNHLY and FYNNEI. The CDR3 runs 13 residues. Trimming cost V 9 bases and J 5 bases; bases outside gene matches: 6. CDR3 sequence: CASGTGGLNEQYF. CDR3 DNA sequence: TGTGCCAGTGGGACAGGGGGTCTTAACGAGCAGTACTTC.

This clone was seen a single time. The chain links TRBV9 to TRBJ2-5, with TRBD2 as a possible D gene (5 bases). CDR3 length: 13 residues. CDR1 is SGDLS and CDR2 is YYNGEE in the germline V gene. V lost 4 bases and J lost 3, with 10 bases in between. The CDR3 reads CASSSGVKETQYF. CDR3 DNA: TGTGCCAGCAGCTCCGGGGTCAAAGAGACCCAGTACTTC.

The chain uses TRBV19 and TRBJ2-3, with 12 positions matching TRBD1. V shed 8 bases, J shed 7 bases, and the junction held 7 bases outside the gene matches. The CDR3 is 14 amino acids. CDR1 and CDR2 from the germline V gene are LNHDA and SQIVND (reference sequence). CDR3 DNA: TGTGCCAGTTCGCCGGGACAGGGGGCATATACGCAGTATTTT. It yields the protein CASSPGQGAYTQYF.

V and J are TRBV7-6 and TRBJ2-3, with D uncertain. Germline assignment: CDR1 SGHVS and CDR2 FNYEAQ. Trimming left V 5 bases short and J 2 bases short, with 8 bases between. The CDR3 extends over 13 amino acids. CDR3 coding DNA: TGTGCCAGCAGCGGAGCCACCACAGATACGCAGTATTTT. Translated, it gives CASSGATTDTQYF.

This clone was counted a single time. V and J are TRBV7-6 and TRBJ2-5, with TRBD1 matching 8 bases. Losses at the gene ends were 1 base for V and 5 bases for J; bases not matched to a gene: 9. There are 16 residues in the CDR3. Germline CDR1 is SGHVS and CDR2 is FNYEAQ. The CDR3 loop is CASSLGPDREGETQYF. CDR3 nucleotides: TGTGCCAGCAGCTTAGGACCGGACAGGGAAGGGGAGACCCAGTACTTC.

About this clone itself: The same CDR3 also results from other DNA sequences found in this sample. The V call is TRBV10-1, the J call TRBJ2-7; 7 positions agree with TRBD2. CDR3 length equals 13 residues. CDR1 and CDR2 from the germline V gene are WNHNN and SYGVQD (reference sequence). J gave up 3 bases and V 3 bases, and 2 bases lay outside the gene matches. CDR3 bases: TGCGCCAGCAGTGAAGGGGAGGGCTACGAGCAGTACTTC. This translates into CASSEGEGYEQYF.

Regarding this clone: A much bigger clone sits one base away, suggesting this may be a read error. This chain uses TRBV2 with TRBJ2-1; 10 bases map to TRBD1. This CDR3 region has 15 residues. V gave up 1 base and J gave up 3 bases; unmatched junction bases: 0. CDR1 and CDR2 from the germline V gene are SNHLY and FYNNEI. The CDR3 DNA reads TGTGCCAGCAGTGAAGGGACAGGGGGCTACAATGAGCAGTTCTTC. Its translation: CASSEGTGGYNEQFF.

Here the CDR3 DNA reads TGTGCCAGCAGTTACTCCCAGGCAGATACGCAGTATTTT. Its translation is CASSYSQADTQYF. This chain links TRBV6-6 with TRBJ2-3; no clear D. This CDR3 contains 13 residues. V lost 0 bases, J lost 4 bases, and 5 bases lay in between. The germline V gene has CDR1 MNHNY and CDR2 SVGAGI (reference sequence).

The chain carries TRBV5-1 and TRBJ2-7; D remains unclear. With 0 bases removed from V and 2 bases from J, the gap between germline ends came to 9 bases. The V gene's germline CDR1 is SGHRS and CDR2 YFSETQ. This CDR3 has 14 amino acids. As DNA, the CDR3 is TGCGCCAGCAGCTTGGTGGCAGAGGCCTACGAGCAGTACTTC. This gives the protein CASSLVAEAYEQYF.

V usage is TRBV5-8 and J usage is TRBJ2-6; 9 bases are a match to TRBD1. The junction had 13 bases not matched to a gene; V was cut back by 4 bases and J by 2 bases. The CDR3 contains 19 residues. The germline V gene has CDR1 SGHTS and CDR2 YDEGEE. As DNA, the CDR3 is TGTGCCAGCAGCCACCTGGGGGACAGGGACTTTACTGGGGCCAACGTCCTGACTTTC. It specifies CASSHLGDRDFTGANVLTF. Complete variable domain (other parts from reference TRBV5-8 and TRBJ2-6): EAGVTQSPTHLIKTRGQQATLRCSPISGHTSVYWYQQALGLGLQFLLWYDEGEERNRGNFPPRFSGRQFPNYSSELNVNALELEDSALYLCASSHLGDRDFTGANVLTFGAGSRLTVL.

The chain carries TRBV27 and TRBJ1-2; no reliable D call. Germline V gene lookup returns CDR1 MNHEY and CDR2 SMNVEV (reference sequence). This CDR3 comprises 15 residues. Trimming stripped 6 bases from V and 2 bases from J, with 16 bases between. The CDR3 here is CASSEDGGGNYGYTF. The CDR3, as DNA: TGTGCCAGCAGCGAGGACGGAGGAGGGAACTATGGCTACACCTTC.

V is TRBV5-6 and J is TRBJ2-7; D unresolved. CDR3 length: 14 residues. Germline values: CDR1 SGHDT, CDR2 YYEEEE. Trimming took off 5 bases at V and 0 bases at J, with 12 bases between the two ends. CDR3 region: CASSYGRSSYEQYF. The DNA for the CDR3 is TGTGCCAGCAGTTATGGGCGGAGCTCCTACGAGCAGTACTTC. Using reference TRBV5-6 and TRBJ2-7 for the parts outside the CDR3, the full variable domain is DAGVTQSPTHLIKTRGQQVTLRCSPKSGHDTVSWYQQALGQGPQFIFQYYEEEERQRGNFPDRFSGHQFPNYSSELNVNALLLGDSALYLCASSYGRSSYEQYFGPGTRLTVT.

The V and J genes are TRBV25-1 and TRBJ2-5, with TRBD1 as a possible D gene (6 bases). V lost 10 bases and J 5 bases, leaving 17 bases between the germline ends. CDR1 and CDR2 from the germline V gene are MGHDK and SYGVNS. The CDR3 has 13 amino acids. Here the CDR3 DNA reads TGTGCCATCCAGGGGTCTGGGGGCGAGACCCAGTACTTC. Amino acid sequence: CAIQGSGGETQYF.

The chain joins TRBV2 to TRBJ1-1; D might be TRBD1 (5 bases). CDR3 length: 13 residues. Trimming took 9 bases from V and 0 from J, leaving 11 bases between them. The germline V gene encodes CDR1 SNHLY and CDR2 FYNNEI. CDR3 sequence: CASRQNMNTEAFF. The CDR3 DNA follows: TGTGCCAGTCGACAGAATATGAACACTGAAGCTTTCTTT.

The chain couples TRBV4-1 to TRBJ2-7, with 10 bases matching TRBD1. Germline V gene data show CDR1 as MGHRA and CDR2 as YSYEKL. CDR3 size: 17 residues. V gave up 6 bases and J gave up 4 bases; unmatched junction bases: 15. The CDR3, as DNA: TGCGCCAGCAGTCTCCTCCCACCCGGGGGACAGGGGTACGAGCAGTACTTC. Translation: CASSLLPPGGQGYEQYF.

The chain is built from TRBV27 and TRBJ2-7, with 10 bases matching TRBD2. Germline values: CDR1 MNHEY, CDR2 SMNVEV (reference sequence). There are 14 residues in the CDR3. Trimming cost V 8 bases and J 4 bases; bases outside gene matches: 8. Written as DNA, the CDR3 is TGTGCCAGCGCGGAGAGGACTAGCGGATACGAGCAGTACTTC. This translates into CASAERTSGYEQYF.

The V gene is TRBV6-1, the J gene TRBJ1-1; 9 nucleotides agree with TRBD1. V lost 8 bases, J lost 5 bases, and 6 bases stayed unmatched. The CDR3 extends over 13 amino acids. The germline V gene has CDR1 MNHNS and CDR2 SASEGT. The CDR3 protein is CASLQGAGTEAFF. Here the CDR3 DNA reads TGTGCCAGCCTACAGGGGGCGGGAACTGAAGCTTTCTTT.

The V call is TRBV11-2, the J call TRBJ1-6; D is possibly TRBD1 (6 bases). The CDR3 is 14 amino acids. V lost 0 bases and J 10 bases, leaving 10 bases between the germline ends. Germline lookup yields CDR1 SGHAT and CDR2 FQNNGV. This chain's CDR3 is CASSLDQGTSPLHF. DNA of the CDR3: TGTGCCAGCAGCTTAGATCAGGGGACCTCACCCCTCCACTTT.